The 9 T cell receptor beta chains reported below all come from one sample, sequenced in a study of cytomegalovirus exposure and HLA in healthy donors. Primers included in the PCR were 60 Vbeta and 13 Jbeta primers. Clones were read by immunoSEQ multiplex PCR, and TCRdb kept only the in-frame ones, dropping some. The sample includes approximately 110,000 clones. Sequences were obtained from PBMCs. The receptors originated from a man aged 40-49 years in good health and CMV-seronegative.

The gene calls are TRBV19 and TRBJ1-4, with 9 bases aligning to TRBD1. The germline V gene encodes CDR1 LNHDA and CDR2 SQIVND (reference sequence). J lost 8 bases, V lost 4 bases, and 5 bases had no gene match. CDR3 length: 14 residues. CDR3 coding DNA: TGTGCCAGTAGTACAACAGGACAGGGGGAAAAACTGTTTTTT. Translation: CASSTTGQGEKLFF.

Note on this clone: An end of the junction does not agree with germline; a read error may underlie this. CDR3: CASSPASARGLAGRFYEQYF. In DNA form, the CDR3 reads TGTGCCAGTAGTCCCGCCTCCGCCAGGGGGCTAGCGGGAAGATTCTACGAGCAGTATTTC. This sequence joins TRBV19 and TRBJ2-7; perhaps TRBD2 as D (9 bases). Germline values: CDR1 LNHDA, CDR2 SQIVND (reference sequence). CDR3 length equals 20 residues. The entire variable domain, with the rest obtained from reference TRBV19 and TRBJ2-7, is as follows: DGGITQSPKYLFRKEGQNVTLSCEQNLNHDAMYWYRQDPGQGLRLIYYSQIVNDFQKGDIAEGYSVSREKKESFPLTVTSAQKNPTAFYLCASSPASARGLAGRFYEQYFGPGTRLTVT.

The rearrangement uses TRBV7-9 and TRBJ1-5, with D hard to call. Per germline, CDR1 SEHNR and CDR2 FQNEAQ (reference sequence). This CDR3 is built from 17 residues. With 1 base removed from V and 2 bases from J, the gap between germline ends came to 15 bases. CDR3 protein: CASSLEGEGFGNQPQHF. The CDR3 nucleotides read TGTGCCAGCAGCTTAGAAGGCGAGGGATTCGGCAATCAGCCCCAGCATTTT.

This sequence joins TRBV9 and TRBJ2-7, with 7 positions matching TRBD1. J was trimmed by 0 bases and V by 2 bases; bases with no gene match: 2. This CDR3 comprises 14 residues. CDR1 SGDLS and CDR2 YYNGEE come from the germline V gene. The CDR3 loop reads CASSVGDSSYEQYF. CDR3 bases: TGTGCCAGCAGCGTTGGGGACAGCTCCTACGAGCAGTACTTC.

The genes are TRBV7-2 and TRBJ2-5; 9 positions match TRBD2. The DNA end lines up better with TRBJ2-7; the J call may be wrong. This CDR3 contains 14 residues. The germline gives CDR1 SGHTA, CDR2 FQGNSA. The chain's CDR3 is CASSLWREGGEQYF. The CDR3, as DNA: TGTGCCAGCAGCTTATGGCGGGAGGGGGGCGAGCAGTACTTC.

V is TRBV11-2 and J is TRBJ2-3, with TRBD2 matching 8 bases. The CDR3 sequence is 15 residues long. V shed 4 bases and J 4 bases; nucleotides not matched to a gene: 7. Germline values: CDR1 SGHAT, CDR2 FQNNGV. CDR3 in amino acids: CASSSTGGAPDTQYF. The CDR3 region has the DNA TGTGCCAGCAGCTCCACCGGGGGGGCCCCAGATACGCAGTATTTT.

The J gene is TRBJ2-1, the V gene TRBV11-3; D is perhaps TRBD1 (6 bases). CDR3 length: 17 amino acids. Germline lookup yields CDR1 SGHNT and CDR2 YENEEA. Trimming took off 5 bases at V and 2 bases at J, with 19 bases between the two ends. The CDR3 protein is CASSPEEGEWTYNEQFF. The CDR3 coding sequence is TGTGCCAGCAGCCCTGAAGAGGGGGAGTGGACCTACAATGAGCAGTTCTTC.

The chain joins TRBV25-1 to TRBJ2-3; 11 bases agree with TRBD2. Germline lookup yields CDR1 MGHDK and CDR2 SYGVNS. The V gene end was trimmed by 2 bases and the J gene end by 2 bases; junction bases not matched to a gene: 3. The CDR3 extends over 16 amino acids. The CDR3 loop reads CASSETSGSLTDTQYF. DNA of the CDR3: TGTGCCAGCAGTGAAACTAGCGGGAGTCTCACAGATACGCAGTATTTT.

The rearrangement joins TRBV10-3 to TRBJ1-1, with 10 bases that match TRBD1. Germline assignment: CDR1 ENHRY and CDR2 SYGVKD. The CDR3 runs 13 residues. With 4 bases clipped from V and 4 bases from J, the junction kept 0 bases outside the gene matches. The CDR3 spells CAISGTGGTEAFF. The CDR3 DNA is TGTGCCATCAGTGGGACAGGGGGCACTGAAGCTTTCTTT.